This T cell receptor (beta chain) is from a study of T cell responses to AZD1222 COVID-19 vaccine. This clone was detected once. The CDR3 spans 16 residues. Germline lookup yields CDR1 SGDLS and CDR2 YYNGEE. The ends lost 1 base at V and 4 bases at J; junction bases unmatched: 8. The study pooled second doses at about 4 or about 12 weeks. The table came from immunoSEQ multiplex PCR; TCRdb's copy has only in-frame clones and leaves some out. The data hold about 82,000 clones, with 80% to 90% observed a single time. The clonotype originates from an adult who received the AZD1222 COVID-19 vaccine. The material was peripheral blood, obtained 28 days after the second AZD1222 dose. The J gene is TRBJ2-1, the V gene TRBV9; 7 positions match TRBD2. CDR3 DNA: TGTGCCAGCAGCGTATCGGGTAGCGGGCAGTACAATGAGCAGTTCTTC. Its protein product is CASSVSGSGQYNEQFF. Together with reference TRBV9 and TRBJ2-1, the CDR3 gives the full variable domain: DSGVTQTPKHLITATGQRVTLRCSPRSGDLSVYWYQQSLDQGLQFLIQYYNGEERAKGNILERFSAQQFPDLHSELNLSSLELGDSALYFCASSVSGSGQYNEQFFGPGTRLTVL.